This TCR beta chain was sequenced in a study of vaccination and CD4 T cells after COVID-19. Overall study context: The convalescent population consisted of six males and four females, two of whom were of Hispanic ethnicity. Ranging from 14 to 241, the interval between dose two and post-vaccine sampling had a median of 72 days. Findings of the study overall: Post-infection sampling omitted early timepoints and covered relatively few convalescent patients.

To note about this clonotype: Its antigen is unidentified.

The CDR3 covers 15 residues. The germline V gene encodes CDR1 MNHEY and CDR2 SMNVEV (reference sequence). With V trimmed by 5 bases and J by 2 bases, 3 bases remained unmatched. The Oncomine TCR Beta short-read assay generated sequence data from the DNA of cultured CD4+ T cells. TCRdb called the PCR reads again in MiXCR, with one record for every CDR3 protein. This sample has 15,000 to 20,000 distinct CDR3 sequences; more than 45% occur once, and the top ten carry 4.5% to 6%. Documented treatment: approximately nine-day PBMC culture with coronavirus spike peptide pools or control peptides (ViraFEST assay).

The receptor was isolated from a human donor who had recovered from COVID-19. Here the sequenced sample was CD4+ T cells from blood, cultured in vitro, taken before SARS-CoV-2 vaccination. The genes are TRBV27 and TRBJ2-5; 12 bases align to TRBD2. The DNA of the CDR3 is TGTGCCAGCAGTAAACTAGCGGGAGGACAAGAGACCCAGTACTTC. It codes for CASSKLAGGQETQYF.